These 19 T cell receptor beta chains share one sample of origin, sequenced in a study of beta chain features in type 1 diabetes. Study conclusions and caveats: Shorter TCRB CDR3s, moderately but significantly so, marked every one of the four CD4+ subsets in Type 1 diabetes patients.

These receptors have no identified antigens. Expressed TCRB transcripts were sequenced because the isolated RNA had all been reverse transcribed beforehand. The method was immunoSEQ multiplex PCR; TCRdb's version includes in-frame clones alone and lacks a portion of them. The sample has 55,000 to 85,000 clones, around 49% seen once. The sequenced sample was central memory CD4+ T cells from blood. Receptors were obtained from a man younger than 45 with type 1 diabetes.

The chain recombines TRBV5-4 with TRBJ1-1; D not certain. V lost 0 bases and J lost 11, with 14 bases in between. Germline CDR1 is SGHNT and CDR2 is YYREEE (reference sequence). The CDR3 is 13 residues long. The CDR3 DNA is TGTGCCAGCAGCTTGGCCGGGGTGGTAGGGGCTTTCTTT. Residues: CASSLAGVVGAFF.

The chain recombines TRBV21-1 with TRBJ2-4; the D segment call TRBD2 is taken from the table without a DNA check. TRBV21-1 is recorded as a pseudogene. The CDR3 loop spans 16 amino acids. The CDR3 protein is CASSKRVGSSKNIQYF. The CDR3 DNA is TGTGCCAGCAGCAAAAGGGTAGGGAGTTCTAAAAACATTCAGTACTTC.

The chain couples TRBV5-4 to TRBJ1-1; D uncertain. CDR1 is SGHNT, CDR2 YYREEE, per germline (reference sequence). The CDR3 runs 14 residues. Trimming removed 4 bases from V and 1 base from J, with 11 bases in between. The CDR3 DNA is TGTGCCAGCAGCGTCGGTCGTAGGAACACTGAAGCTTTCTTT. This translates into CASSVGRRNTEAFF.

In nucleotides, the CDR3 is TGTGCCAGCAGTCGGGAGTTGCCCGAGCAGTACTTC. Translated, it gives CASSRELPEQYF. The chain uses TRBV6-1 and TRBJ2-7; D is perhaps TRBD2 (6 bases). Germline lookup yields CDR1 MNHNS and CDR2 SASEGT. CDR3 length equals 12 residues. The V and J ends lost 5 bases and 6 bases respectively, with 11 bases between them.

The chain has TRBV5-1 and TRBJ2-1; TRBD1 aligns across 7 bases. In germline, CDR1 is SGHRS, CDR2 YFSETQ. The CDR3 has 16 residues. With V trimmed by 4 bases and J by 1 base, 8 bases remained unmatched. CDR3: CASSTTGTASYNEQFF. In nucleotides, the CDR3 is TGCGCCAGCAGCACAACCGGGACAGCTTCCTACAATGAGCAGTTCTTC.

CDR3 in DNA: TGTGCCAGCAGCCAAGAGAGCACGGGGATTAATTCACCCCTCCACTTT. It codes for CASSQESTGINSPLHF. V is TRBV4-2 and J is TRBJ1-6; D unclear. CDR1 is LGHNA and CDR2 is YNFKEQ in the germline V gene. This CDR3 spans 16 amino acids. The ends were cut back, 0 bases at V and 6 bases at J, with 12 bases in the middle.

The rearrangement uses TRBV2 and TRBJ1-1, with D uncertain. V gave up 8 bases and J gave up 6 bases, with 10 bases separating them. CDR1 is SNHLY, CDR2 FYNNEI, per germline. The CDR3 covers 11 residues. DNA for the CDR3: TGTGCCAGCTATCTCAGGTCTGAAGCTTTCTTT. It encodes CASYLRSEAFF.

The chain has TRBV6-6 and TRBJ2-7, with D tentatively TRBD2 (5 bases). V was clipped by 6 bases and J by 2 bases, with 11 bases between them. Looked up from germline, CDR1 is MNHNY and CDR2 is SVGAGI (reference sequence). This CDR3 comprises 13 residues. CDR3 region: CASRTPGTYEQYF. The CDR3 nucleotides are TGTGCCAGCAGAACCCCCGGGACCTACGAGCAGTACTTC.

The chain has TRBV10-3 and TRBJ2-3, with 7 bases that match TRBD2. Germline V CDR1 and CDR2: ENHRY, SYGVKD. Germline trimming cut 3 bases from V and 3 bases from J; bases unmatched to any gene: 6. CDR3 size: 15 residues. CDR3: CAISDGGSSTDTQYF. In DNA, the CDR3 is TGTGCCATCAGTGACGGCGGGAGTTCAACAGATACGCAGTATTTT.

The chain combines TRBV27 with TRBJ2-7; TRBD2 aligns across 7 bases. Germline loops: CDR1 MNHEY, CDR2 SMNVEV (reference sequence). Germline trimming cut 5 bases from V and 6 bases from J; bases unmatched to any gene: 16. The CDR3 covers 16 residues. The CDR3, as DNA: TGTGCCAGCAGTCTCGCCCGACCGGGAGGTAGTGCCGAGCAGTACTTC. Translated, it gives CASSLARPGGSAEQYF.

This rearrangement joins TRBV2 to TRBJ2-7, with D unclear. The germline V gene encodes CDR1 SNHLY and CDR2 FYNNEI. This CDR3 contains 12 residues. Deletions cut 5 bases from V and 2 bases from J, with 7 bases between. The CDR3 loop is CASSKQAYEQYF. The DNA for the CDR3 is TGTGCCAGCAGTAAACAAGCCTACGAGCAGTACTTC. The full variable domain, completed using reference TRBV2 and TRBJ2-7, is EPEVTQTPSHQVTQMGQEVILRCVPISNHLYFYWYRQILGQKVEFLVSFYNNEISEKSEIFDDQFSVERPDGSNFTLKIRSTKLEDSAMYFCASSKQAYEQYFGPGTRLTVT.

The chain employs TRBV20-1 and TRBJ2-7; D call uncertain. This CDR3 contains 11 residues. V lost 3 bases to trimming and J lost 7 bases, with 10 bases between them. Germline values: CDR1 DFQATT, CDR2 SNEGSKA (reference sequence). CDR3 nucleotides: TGCAGTGCTAGGGAGACGGAGGAGCAGTACTTC. Its protein product is CSARETEEQYF.

The chain combines TRBV10-3 with TRBJ2-5, with 10 bases that match TRBD2. Germline CDR1 is ENHRY and CDR2 is SYGVKD. The ends lost 4 bases at V and 5 bases at J; junction bases unmatched: 7. The CDR3 length is 15 residues. The CDR3 loop is CAISVGSGGTETQYF. CDR3 bases: TGTGCCATCAGTGTGGGTAGCGGGGGGACCGAGACCCAGTACTTC.

The V call is TRBV18, the J call TRBJ2-3; no clear D. V gave up 2 bases and J gave up 2 bases, with 11 bases separating them. The germline CDR1 and CDR2 sequences are KGHSH and LQKENI. This CDR3 has 15 residues. CDR3 in DNA: TGTGCCAGCTCACCATCTAAACCACCCACAGATACGCAGTATTTT. Residues: CASSPSKPPTDTQYF.

This clone was observed a handful of times. The chain joins TRBV5-1 to TRBJ2-2, with D tentatively TRBD1 (5 bases). The germline gives CDR1 SGHRS, CDR2 YFSETQ. The CDR3 is 14 amino acids. Trimming shortened V by 0 bases and J by 4 bases, and 7 bases separated the two germline ends. DNA for the CDR3: TGCGCCAGCAGCTTGGCAGGGCTCACCGGGGAGCTGTTTTTT. Protein product: CASSLAGLTGELFF.

This clone turned up a few times. V usage is TRBV9 and J usage is TRBJ2-7, with 7 bases identical to TRBD2. After removal of 0 bases from V and 6 bases from J, the junction contained 6 bases not matched to a gene. This CDR3 spans 14 amino acids. Germline assignment: CDR1 SGDLS and CDR2 YYNGEE. The CDR3 DNA is TGTGCCAGCAGCGTAGGGGGAGGGCCGAGCGAGCAGTACTTC. Residues: CASSVGGGPSEQYF.

The chain's CDR3 is CASSYDGTVSYNEQFF. CDR3 DNA: TGTGCCAGCAGTTACGATGGGACAGTCTCCTACAATGAGCAGTTCTTC. The chain has TRBV6-5 and TRBJ2-1; 7 bases align to TRBD1. V was pared by 2 bases and J by 0 bases, with 4 bases of the junction left unmatched. This CDR3 region has 16 residues. Germline lookup yields CDR1 MNHEY and CDR2 SVGAGI.

The V gene is TRBV13, the J gene TRBJ2-3, with D perhaps TRBD2 (7 bases). The CDR3 runs to 14 residues. CDR1 and CDR2 from the germline V gene are PRHDT and FYEKMQ (reference sequence). V was trimmed by 3 bases and J by 4 bases, leaving 11 bases between them. The CDR3 sequence: CASSFKGGADTQYF. CDR3 DNA: TGTGCCAGCAGCTTCAAGGGGGGGGCAGATACGCAGTATTTT.

The CDR3 sequence is CASSTTSGRANNEQFF. The DNA of the CDR3 is TGCGCCAGCAGCACAACTAGCGGGAGGGCGAACAATGAGCAGTTCTTC. This chain uses TRBV5-1 with TRBJ2-1; 13 bases fit TRBD2. Germline CDR1 SGHRS, CDR2 YFSETQ. With 4 bases clipped from V and 5 bases from J, the junction kept 6 bases outside the gene matches. This CDR3 has 16 residues.